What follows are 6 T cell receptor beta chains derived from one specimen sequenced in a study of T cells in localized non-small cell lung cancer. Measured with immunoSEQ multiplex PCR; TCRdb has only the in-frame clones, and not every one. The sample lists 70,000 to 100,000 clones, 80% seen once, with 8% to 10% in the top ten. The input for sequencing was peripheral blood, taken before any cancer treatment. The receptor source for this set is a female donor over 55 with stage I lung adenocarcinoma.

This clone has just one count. DNA for the CDR3: TGTGCCAGCAGCCAAGTCCGGGGGGAGACCCAGTACTTC. Translation: CASSQVRGETQYF. The rearrangement joins TRBV14 to TRBJ2-5; D is perhaps TRBD2 (6 bases). CDR1 and CDR2 from the germline V gene are SGHDN and FVKESK. Trimming cost V 1 base and J 5 bases, with 8 bases left between them. The CDR3 totals 13 residues.

The CDR3 here is CASSLDGTRINYGYTF. DNA of the CDR3: TGTGCCAGCAGCTTAGACGGAACCCGAATTAACTATGGCTACACCTTC. The chain is built from TRBV7-2 and TRBJ1-2; no definite D call. The CDR3 runs 16 residues. Germline-derived CDR1 and CDR2 are SGHTA and FQGNSA. The V and J ends lost 1 base and 1 base respectively, with 13 bases between them.

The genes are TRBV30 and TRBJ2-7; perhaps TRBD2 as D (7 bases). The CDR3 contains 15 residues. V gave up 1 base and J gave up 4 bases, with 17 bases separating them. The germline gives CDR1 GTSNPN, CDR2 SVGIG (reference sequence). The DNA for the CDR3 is TGTGCCTGGAGTGAAACGGGGCGGGGGCTTTACGAGCAGTACTTC. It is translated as CAWSETGRGLYEQYF.

CDR3 protein: CASSSSTGLLYGYTF. In DNA form, the CDR3 reads TGTGCCAGCAGCTCTTCGACAGGACTTCTCTATGGCTACACCTTC. The chain has TRBV7-6 and TRBJ1-2, with TRBD1 as a possible D gene (6 bases). The CDR3 covers 15 residues. Trimming stripped 4 bases from V and 4 bases from J, with 16 bases between. CDR1 and CDR2 from the germline V gene are SGHVS and FNYEAQ.

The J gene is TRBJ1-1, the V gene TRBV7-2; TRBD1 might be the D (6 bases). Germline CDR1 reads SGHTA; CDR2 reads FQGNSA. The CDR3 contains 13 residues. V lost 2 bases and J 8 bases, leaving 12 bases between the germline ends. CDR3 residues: CASSLNSGGEAFF. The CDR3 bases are TGTGCCAGCAGCTTAAACTCGGGGGGCGAAGCTTTCTTT.

CDR3 DNA: TGTGCCAGCAACCTCCGGTTGAACACTGAAGCTTTCTTT. It translates to CASNLRLNTEAFF. The chain uses TRBV5-6 and TRBJ1-1; D is undetermined. This CDR3 region has 13 residues. CDR1 and CDR2 (germline): SGHDT, YYEEEE. V dropped 6 bases and J dropped 0 bases, with 9 bases sitting between them.